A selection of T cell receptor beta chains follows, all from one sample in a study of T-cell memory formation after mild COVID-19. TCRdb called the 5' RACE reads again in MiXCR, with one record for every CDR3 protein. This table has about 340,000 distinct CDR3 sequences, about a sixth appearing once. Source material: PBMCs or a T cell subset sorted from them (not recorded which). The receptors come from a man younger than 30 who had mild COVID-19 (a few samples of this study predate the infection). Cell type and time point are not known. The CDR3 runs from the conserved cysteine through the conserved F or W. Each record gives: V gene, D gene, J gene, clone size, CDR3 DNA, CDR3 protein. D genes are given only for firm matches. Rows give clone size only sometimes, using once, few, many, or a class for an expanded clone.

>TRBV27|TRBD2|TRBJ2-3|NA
TGTGCCAGCCTTGGGACTAGAGGCACAGATACGCAGTATTTT
CASLGTRGTDTQYF
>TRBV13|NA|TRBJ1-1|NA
TGTGCCAGCAGCTCCCGACACAGGGAGAACACTGAAGCTTTCTTT
CASSSRHRENTEAFF
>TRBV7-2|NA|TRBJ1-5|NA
TGTGCCAGCAGCTCGCTACAGCAGCCCCAGCATTTT
CASSSLQQPQHF
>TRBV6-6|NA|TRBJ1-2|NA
TGTGCCAGCAACCTTGAAGGACCACCCTATGGCTACACCTTC
CASNLEGPPYGYTF
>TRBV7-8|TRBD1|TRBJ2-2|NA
TGTGCCAGCAGAACCCGGGACAGGCAAAACACCGGGGAGCTGTTTTTT
CASRTRDRQNTGELFF
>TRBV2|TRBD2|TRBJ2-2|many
TGTGCCAGCAGCGAGGGACTAGCGGGGGCGAACACCGGGGAGCTGTTTTTT
CASSEGLAGANTGELFF
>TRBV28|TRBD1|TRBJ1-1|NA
TGTGCCAGCAGCGCGACACAGGGGACCTACCCCGCTTTCTTT
CASSATQGTYPAFF
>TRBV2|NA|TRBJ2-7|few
TGTGCCAGCATGGAGGGGGTCTCCTACGAGCAGTACTTC
CASMEGVSYEQYF
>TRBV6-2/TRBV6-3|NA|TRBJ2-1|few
TGTGCCAGCACGTTGAGGAGCTCCTACAATGAGCAGTTCTTC
CASTLRSSYNEQFF
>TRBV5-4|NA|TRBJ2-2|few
TGTGCCAGCAGCCCCCGCAGCACCGGGGAGCTGTTTTTT
CASSPRSTGELFF
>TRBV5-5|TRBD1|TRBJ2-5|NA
TGTGCCAGCAGCTTGATTGACAGGGGACCCCAAGAGACCCAGTACTTC
CASSLIDRGPQETQYF
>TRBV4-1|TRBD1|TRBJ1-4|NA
TGCGCCAGCAGCCGCACGACAGGGCCGAATGAAAAACTGTTTTTT
CASSRTTGPNEKLFF
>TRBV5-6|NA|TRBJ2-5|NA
TGTGCCAGCAGCGCGGCGGCAGAGACCCAGTACTTC
CASSAAAETQYF
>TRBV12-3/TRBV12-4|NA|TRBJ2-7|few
TGTGCCAGCAGTCCCGCATGGGAATCCTACGAGCAGTACTTC
CASSPAWESYEQYF
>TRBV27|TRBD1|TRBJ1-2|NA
TGTGCCAGGGAGGGACAGGACGGCTACACCTTC
CAREGQDGYTF
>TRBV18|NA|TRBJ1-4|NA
TGTGCCAGCTCAAATAAACAGCTCCGTAATGAAAAACTGTTTTTT
CASSNKQLRNEKLFF
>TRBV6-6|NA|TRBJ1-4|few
TGTGCCAGCAGTTACCCCGGGATCAATGAAAAACTGTTTTTT
CASSYPGINEKLFF
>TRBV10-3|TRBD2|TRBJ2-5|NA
TGTGCCATCAGTGAGACTAGCGGGGGACGCCAAGAGACCCAGTACTTC
CAISETSGGRQETQYF
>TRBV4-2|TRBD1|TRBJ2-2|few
TGTGCCAGCAGCCCCTCACAGGGGCAAGGGGAGCTGTTTTTT
CASSPSQGQGELFF
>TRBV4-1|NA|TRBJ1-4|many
TGCGCCAGCAGCCTGGGGGGAGCGGAAAAACTGTTTTTT
CASSLGGAEKLFF
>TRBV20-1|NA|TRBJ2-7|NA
TGCAGTGCCATCGGTGGTGCCTCCTACGAGCAGTACTTC
CSAIGGASYEQYF
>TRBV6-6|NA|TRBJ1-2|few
TGTGCCAGCAGTCCCGGGGACATGTTTAGCTACACCTTC
CASSPGDMFSYTF
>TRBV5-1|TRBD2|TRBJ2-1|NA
TGCGCCAGCAGCCCCGGGACTAGCGGGGGGAACTCCTACAATGAGCAGTTCTTC
CASSPGTSGGNSYNEQFF
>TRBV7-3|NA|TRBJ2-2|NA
TGTGCCAGCAGCTCCATGTTAGGCGGGGAGCTGTTTTTT
CASSSMLGGELFF
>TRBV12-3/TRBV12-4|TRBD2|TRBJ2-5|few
TGTGCCAGCAGTTTACGAGCGGGGGGCAGGGAGACCCAGTACTTC
CASSLRAGGRETQYF
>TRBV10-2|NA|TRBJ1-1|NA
TGCGCCAGCAGTGACCCAGGAACAAACACTGAAGCTTTCTTT
CASSDPGTNTEAFF
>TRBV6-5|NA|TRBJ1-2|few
TGTGCCAGCACCGCGGGACCCACCACCTTAGGCTATGGCTACACCTTC
CASTAGPTTLGYGYTF
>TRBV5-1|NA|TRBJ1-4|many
TGCGCCAGCAGCTTCTTTCCCGGTGAGGATGAAAAACTGTTTTTT
CASSFFPGEDEKLFF
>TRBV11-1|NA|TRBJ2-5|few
TGTGCCAGCAGCTTATCGCGCGGGGAAGAGACCCAGTACTTC
CASSLSRGEETQYF
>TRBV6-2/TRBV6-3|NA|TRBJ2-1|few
TGTGCCAGCGCCCGCGGTAGCGAAGATCTCTACAATGAGCAGTTCTTC
CASARGSEDLYNEQFF
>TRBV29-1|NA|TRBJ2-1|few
TGCAGCGTTGCCCTGGCGGCCCACAATGAGCAGTTCTTC
CSVALAAHNEQFF
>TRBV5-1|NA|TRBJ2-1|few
TGCGCCAGCAGCCTGATTATAGGCGGGGGCCAGAGCTCCTACAATGAGCAGTTCTTC
CASSLIIGGGQSSYNEQFF